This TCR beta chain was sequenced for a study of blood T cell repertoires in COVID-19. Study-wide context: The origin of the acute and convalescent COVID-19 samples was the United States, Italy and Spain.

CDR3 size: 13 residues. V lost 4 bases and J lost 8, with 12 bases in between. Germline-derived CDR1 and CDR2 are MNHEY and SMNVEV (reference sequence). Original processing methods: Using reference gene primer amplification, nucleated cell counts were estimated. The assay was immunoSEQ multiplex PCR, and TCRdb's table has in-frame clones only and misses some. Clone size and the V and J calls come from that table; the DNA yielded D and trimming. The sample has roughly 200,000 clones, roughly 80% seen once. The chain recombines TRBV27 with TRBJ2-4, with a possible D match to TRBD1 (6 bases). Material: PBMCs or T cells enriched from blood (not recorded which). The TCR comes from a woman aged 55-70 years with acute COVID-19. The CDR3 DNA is TGTGCCAGCAGTTACACAGGGTGGGACATTCAGTACTTC. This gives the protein CASSYTGWDIQYF.